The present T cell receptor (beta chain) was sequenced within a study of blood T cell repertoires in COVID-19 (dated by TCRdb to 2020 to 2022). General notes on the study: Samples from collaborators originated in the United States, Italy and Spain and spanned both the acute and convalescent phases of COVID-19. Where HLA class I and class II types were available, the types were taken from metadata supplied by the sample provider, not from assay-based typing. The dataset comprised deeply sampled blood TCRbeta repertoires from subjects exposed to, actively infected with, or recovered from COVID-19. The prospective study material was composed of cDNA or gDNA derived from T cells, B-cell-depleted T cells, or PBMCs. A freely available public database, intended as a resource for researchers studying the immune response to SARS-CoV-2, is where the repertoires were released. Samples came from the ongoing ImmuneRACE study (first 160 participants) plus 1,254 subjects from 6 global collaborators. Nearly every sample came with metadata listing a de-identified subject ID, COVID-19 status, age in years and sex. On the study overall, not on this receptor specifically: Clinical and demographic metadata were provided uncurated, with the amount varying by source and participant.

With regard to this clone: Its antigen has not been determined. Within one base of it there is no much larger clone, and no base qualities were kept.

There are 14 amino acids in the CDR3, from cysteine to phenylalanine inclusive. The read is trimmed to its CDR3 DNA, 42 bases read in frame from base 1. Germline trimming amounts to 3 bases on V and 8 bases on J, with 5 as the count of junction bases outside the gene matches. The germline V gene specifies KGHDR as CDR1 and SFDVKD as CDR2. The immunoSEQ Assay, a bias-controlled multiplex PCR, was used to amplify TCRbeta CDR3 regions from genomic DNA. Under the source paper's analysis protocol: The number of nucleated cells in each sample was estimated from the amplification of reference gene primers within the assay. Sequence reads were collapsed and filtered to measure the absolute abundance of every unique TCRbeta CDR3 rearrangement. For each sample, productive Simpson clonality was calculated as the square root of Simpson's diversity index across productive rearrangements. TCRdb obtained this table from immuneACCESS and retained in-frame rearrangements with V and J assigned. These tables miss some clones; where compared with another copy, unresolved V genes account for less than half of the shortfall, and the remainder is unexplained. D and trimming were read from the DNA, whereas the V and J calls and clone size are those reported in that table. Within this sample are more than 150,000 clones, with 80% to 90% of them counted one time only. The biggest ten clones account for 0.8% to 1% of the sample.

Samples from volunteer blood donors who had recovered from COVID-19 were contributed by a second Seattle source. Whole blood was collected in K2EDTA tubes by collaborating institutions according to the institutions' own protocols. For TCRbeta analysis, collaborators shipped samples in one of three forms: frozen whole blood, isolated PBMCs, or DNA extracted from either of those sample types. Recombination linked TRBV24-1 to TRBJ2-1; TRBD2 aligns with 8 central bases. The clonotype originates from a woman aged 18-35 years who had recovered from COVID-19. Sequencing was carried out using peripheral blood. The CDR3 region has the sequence CATSDPKAGDEQFF. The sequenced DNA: TGTGCCACCAGTGATCCAAAAGCGGGAGATGAGCAGTTCTTC.